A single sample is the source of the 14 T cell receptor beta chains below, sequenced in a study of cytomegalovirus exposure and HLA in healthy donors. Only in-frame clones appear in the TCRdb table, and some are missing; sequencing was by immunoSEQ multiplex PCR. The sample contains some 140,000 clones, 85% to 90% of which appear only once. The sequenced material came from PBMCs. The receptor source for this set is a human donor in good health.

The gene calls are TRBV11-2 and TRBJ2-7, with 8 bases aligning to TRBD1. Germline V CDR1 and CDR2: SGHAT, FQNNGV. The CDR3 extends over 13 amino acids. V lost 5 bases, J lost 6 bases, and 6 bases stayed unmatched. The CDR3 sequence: CASSQTGGSEQYF. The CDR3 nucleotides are TGTGCCAGCAGCCAAACAGGGGGAAGCGAGCAGTACTTC.

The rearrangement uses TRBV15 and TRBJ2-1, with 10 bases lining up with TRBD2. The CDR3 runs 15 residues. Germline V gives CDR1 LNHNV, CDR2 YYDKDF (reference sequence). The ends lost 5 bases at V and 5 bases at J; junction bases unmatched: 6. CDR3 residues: CATSGLAGVNNEQFF. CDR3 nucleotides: TGTGCCACCAGCGGCCTAGCGGGAGTTAACAATGAGCAGTTCTTC.

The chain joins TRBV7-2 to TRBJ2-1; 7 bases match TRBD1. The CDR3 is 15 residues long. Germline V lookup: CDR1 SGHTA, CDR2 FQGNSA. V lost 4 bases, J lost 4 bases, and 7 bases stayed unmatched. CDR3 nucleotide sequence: TGTGCCAGCAGCTACAATGGACAGGATTACAATGAGCAGTTCTTC. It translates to CASSYNGQDYNEQFF.

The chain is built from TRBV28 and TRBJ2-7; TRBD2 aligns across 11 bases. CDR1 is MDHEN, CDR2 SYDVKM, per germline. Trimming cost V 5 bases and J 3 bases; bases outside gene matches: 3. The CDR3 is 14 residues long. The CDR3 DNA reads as TGTGCCAGCAGTGCCGGGACTAGCGGCTACGAGCAGTACTTC. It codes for CASSAGTSGYEQYF.

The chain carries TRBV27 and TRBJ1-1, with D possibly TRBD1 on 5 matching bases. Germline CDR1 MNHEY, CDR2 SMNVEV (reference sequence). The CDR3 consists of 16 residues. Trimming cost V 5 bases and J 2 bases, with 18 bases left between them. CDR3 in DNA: TGTGCCAGCAGTCCCAGGACCTGGGGGGGAAACACTGAAGCTTTCTTT. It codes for CASSPRTWGGNTEAFF.

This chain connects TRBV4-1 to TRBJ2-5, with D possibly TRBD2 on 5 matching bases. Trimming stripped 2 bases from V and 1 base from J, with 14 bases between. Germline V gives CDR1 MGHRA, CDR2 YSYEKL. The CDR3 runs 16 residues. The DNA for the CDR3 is TGCGCCAGCAGCCAAAAAGGAAGGGAGATCCAAGAGACCCAGTACTTC. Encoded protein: CASSQKGREIQETQYF.

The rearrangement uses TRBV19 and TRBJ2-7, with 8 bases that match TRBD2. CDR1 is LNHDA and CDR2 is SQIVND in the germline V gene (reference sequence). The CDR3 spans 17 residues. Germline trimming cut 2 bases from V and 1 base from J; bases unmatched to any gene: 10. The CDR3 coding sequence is TGTGCCAGTAGTATAATATTTGGGCGGGGGGCTTCCTACGAGCAGTACTTC. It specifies CASSIIFGRGASYEQYF. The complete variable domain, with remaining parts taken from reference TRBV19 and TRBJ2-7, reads DGGITQSPKYLFRKEGQNVTLSCEQNLNHDAMYWYRQDPGQGLRLIYYSQIVNDFQKGDIAEGYSVSREKKESFPLTVTSAQKNPTAFYLCASSIIFGRGASYEQYFGPGTRLTVT.

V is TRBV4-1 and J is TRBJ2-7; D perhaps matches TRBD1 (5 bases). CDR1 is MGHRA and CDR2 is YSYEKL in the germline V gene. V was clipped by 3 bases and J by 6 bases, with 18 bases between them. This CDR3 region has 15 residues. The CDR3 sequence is CASSQTASPSLEQYF. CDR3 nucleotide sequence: TGCGCCAGCAGCCAGACAGCCTCGCCAAGCCTCGAGCAGTACTTC.

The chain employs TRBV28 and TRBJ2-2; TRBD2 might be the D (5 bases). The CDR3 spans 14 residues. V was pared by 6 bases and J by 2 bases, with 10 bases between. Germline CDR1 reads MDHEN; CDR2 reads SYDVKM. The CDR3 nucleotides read TGTGCCAGCAGAACTAGACCAAACACCGGGGAGCTGTTTTTT. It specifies CASRTRPNTGELFF.

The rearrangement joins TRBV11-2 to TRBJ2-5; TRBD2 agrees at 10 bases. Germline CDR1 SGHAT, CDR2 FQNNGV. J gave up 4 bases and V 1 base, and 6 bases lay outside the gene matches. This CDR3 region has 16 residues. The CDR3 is CASSLGPSGGPETQYF. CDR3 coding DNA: TGTGCCAGCAGCTTAGGGCCTAGCGGGGGCCCAGAGACCCAGTACTTC.

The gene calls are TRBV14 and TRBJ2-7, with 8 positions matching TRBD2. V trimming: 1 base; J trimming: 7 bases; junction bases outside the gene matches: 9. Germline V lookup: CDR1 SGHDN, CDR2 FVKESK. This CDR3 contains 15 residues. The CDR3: CASSQGSGTGGEQYF. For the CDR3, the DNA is TGTGCCAGCAGCCAAGGTAGCGGGACGGGAGGAGAGCAGTACTTC. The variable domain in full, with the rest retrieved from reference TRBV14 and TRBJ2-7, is EAGVTQFPSHSVIEKGQTVTLRCDPISGHDNLYWYRRVMGKEIKFLLHFVKESKQDESGMPNNRFLAERTGGTYSTLKVQPAELEDSGVYFCASSQGSGTGGEQYFGPGTRLTVT.

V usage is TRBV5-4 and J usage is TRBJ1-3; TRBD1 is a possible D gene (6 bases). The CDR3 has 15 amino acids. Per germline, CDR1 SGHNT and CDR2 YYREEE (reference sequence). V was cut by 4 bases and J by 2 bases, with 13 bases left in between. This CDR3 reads CASSLQGMTGNTIYF. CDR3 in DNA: TGTGCCAGCAGCCTACAGGGTATGACTGGAAACACCATATATTTT. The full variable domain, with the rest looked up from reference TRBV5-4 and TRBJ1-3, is ETGVTQSPTHLIKTRGQQVTLRCSSQSGHNTVSWYQQALGQGPQFIFQYYREEENGRGNFPPRFSGLQFPNYSSELNVNALELDDSALYLCASSLQGMTGNTIYFGEGSWLTVV.

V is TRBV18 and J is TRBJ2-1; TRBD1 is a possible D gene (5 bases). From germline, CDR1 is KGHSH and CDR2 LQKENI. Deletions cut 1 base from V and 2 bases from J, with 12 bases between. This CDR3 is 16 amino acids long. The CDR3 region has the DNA TGTGCCAGCTCACCACAAGGGGCCCCCACCTACAATGAGCAGTTCTTC. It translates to CASSPQGAPTYNEQFF.

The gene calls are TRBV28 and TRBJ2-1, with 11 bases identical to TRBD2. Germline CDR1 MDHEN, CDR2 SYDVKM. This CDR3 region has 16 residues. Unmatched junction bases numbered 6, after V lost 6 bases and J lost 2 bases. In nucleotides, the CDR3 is TGTGCCAGCAGCCTAGCGGGAGGAGGGCCCTACAATGAGCAGTTCTTC. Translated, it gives CASSLAGGGPYNEQFF.